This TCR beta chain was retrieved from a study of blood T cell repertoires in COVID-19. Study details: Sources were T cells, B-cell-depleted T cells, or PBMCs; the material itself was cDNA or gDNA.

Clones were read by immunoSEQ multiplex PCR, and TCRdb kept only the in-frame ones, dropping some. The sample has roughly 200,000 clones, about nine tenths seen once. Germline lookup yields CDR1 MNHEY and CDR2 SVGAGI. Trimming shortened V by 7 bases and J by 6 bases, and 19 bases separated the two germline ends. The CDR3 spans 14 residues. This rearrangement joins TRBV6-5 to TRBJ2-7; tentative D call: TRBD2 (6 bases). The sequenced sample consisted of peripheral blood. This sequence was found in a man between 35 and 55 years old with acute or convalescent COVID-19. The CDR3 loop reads CASIPGGGTGEQYF. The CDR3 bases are TGTGCCAGCATTCCCGGTGGCGGGACCGGCGAGCAGTACTTC.